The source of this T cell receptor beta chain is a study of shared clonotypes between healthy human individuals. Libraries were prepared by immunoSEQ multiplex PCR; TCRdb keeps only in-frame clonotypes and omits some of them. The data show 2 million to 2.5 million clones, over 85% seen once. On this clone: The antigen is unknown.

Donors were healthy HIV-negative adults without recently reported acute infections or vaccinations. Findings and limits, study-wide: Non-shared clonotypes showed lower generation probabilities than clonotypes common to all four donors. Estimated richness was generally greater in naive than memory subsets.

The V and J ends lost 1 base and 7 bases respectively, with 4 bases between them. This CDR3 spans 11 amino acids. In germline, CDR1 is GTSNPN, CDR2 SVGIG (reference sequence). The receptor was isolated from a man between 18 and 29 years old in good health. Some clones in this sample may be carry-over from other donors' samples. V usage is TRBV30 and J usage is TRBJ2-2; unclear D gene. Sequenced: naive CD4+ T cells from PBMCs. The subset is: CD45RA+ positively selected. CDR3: CAWSDDGELFF. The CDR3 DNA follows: TGTGCCTGGAGTGATGACGGGGAGCTGTTTTTT. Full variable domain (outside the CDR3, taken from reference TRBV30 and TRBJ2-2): SQTIHQWPATLVQPVGSPLSLECTVEGTSNPNLYWYRQAAGRGLQLLFYSVGIGQISSEVPQNLSASRPQDRQFILSSKKLLLSDSGFYLCAWSDDGELFFGEGSRLTVL.